The rows below give T cell receptor beta chains drawn from one sample of a study of cytomegalovirus exposure and HLA in healthy donors. Generated by immunoSEQ multiplex PCR, the TCRdb table keeps only in-frame clones and is missing some. The table has about 170,000 clones, roughly 80% seen once. Sequenced: PBMCs. These receptors were collected from a male donor in good health and CMV-seronegative. Both conserved end residues are part of each CDR3. The order of the fields is D gene, V gene, J gene, CDR3 protein. The D gene is left open where the match is weak.

D gene: -
V gene: TRBV7-9
J gene: TRBJ1-1
CDR3 protein: CASSEREFTEAFF

D gene: TRBD1
V gene: TRBV7-9
J gene: TRBJ2-7
CDR3 protein: CASSRTGIEQYF

D gene: TRBD1
V gene: TRBV9
J gene: TRBJ2-7
CDR3 protein: CASSVRTGSYEQYF

D gene: -
V gene: TRBV6-5
J gene: TRBJ2-3
CDR3 protein: CASSLGHPNTDTQYF

D gene: -
V gene: TRBV5-6
J gene: TRBJ1-5
CDR3 protein: CASSRRQDYSNQPQHF

D gene: TRBD1
V gene: TRBV7-2
J gene: TRBJ1-1
CDR3 protein: CASSTRTGFEAFF

D gene: -
V gene: TRBV29-1
J gene: TRBJ1-1
CDR3 protein: CSVGGRGNTEAFF

D gene: -
V gene: TRBV5-6
J gene: TRBJ2-2
CDR3 protein: CASSPPLGNTGELFF

D gene: -
V gene: TRBV29-1
J gene: TRBJ2-3
CDR3 protein: CSVPSGFSTDTQYF

D gene: -
V gene: TRBV6-6
J gene: TRBJ2-1
CDR3 protein: CASSDRLLVSEQFF

D gene: -
V gene: TRBV6-1
J gene: TRBJ1-4
CDR3 protein: CASSELGAGSEKLFF

D gene: -
V gene: TRBV9
J gene: TRBJ2-7
CDR3 protein: CASSVAAENSYEQYF

D gene: -
V gene: TRBV6-5
J gene: TRBJ2-1
CDR3 protein: CASSFPRGNEQFF

D gene: TRBD1
V gene: TRBV27
J gene: TRBJ2-7
CDR3 protein: CASSLLSGQSFYEQYF

D gene: -
V gene: TRBV5-1
J gene: TRBJ2-3
CDR3 protein: CASSLGLPSTDTQYF

D gene: TRBD2
V gene: TRBV7-2
J gene: TRBJ2-3
CDR3 protein: CASSSRLAGGTDTQYF

D gene: -
V gene: TRBV29-1
J gene: TRBJ2-5
CDR3 protein: CSVASTRGQETQYF

D gene: -
V gene: TRBV7-9
J gene: TRBJ2-7
CDR3 protein: CASSPGSYEQYF

D gene: TRBD1
V gene: TRBV5-1
J gene: TRBJ1-1
CDR3 protein: CASSYAGTVMNTEAFF

D gene: TRBD2
V gene: TRBV4-3
J gene: TRBJ2-7
CDR3 protein: CASSQAWPSGYEQYF

D gene: -
V gene: TRBV9
J gene: TRBJ2-2
CDR3 protein: CASSVEGANTGELFF

D gene: -
V gene: TRBV9
J gene: TRBJ2-3
CDR3 protein: CASSVLGTPLDTQYF

D gene: TRBD1
V gene: TRBV28
J gene: TRBJ1-1
CDR3 protein: CASISRGTGGRGTEAFF

D gene: -
V gene: TRBV5-1
J gene: TRBJ1-5
CDR3 protein: CASSLYGGGQPQHF